The clone carrying this TCR beta chain was found a few times. The sample originates from a study of blood T cells in healthy people across ages. A second PCR, run for about 7 to 11 cycles, used a sample-barcoded 5' primer plus a J-beta primer mix. Every individual sample yielded 3 million or more paired-end reads (each containing CDR3). Using its own MiXCR run on the 5' RACE reads, TCRdb lists one record per CDR3 protein. The repertoire holds about 800,000 distinct CDR3 sequences, with about 25% as singletons. CDR1 is MNHEY, CDR2 SVGAGI, per germline. This CDR3 contains 15 residues. These same records also appear under a second study, on T cells of mothers and their children. That work states: Roughly 6 children, together with their three healthy Caucasian mothers, made up the donors. Microchimeric T cell clones that persisted were not detected.

The sequenced sample consisted of blood. The chain recombines TRBV6-5 with TRBJ2-5; 11 nucleotides match TRBD2. The end of the DNA is better explained by TRBJ2-1, so the J call may be wrong. The source of this sequence is a boy aged 5-17 years in good health. CDR3 in DNA: TGTGCCAGCAGCTCAGGGGCTAGCGGGAGGAGTGAGCAGTTCTTC. Its protein product is CASSSGASGRSEQFF.